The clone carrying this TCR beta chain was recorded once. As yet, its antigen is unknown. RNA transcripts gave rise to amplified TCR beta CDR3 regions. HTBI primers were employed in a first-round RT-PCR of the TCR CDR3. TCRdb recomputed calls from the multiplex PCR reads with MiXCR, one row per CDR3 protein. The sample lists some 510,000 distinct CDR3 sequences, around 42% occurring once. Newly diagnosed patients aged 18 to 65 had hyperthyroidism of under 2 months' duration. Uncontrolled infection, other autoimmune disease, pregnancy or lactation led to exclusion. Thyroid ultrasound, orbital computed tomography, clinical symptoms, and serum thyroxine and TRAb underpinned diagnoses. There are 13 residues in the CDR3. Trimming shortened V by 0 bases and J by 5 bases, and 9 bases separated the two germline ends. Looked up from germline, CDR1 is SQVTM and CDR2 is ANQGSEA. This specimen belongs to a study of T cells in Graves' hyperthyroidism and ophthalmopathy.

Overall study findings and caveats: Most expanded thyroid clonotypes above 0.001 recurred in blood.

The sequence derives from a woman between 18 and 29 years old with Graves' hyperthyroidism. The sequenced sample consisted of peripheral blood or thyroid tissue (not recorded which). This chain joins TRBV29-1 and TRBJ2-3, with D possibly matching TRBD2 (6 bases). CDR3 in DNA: TGCAGCGTTGAAGATCAGGAGGGAGATACGCAGTATTTT. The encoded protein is CSVEDQEGDTQYF.